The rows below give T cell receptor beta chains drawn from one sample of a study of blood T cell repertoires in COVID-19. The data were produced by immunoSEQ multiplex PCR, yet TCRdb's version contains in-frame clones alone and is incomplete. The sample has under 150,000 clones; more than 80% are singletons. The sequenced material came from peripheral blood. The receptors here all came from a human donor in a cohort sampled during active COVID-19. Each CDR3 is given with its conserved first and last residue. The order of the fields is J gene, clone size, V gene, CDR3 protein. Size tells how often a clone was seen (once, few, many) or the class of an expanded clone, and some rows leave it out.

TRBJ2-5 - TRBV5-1 CASSSLRDYKETQYF
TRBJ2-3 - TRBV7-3 CASSQRTSLTDTQYF
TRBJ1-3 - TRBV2 CASSPGRGYGNTIYF
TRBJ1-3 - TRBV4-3 CASSQAPQGILGNTIYF
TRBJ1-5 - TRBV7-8 CASSSGQGRIGRSNQPQHF
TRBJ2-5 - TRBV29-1 CSVGIHRGLTTETQYF
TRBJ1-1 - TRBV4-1 CASSPGTGGSYEAFF
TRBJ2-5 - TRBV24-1 CATSPLTGDQETQYF
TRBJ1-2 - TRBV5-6 CASSLDPQGVSYGYTF
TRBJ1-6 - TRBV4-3 CASSHGGSSYNSPLHF
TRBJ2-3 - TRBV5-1 CASSSPGPPDTQYF
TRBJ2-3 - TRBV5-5 CASSRPGQGTDTQYF
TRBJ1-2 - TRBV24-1 CATSEAAGYTF
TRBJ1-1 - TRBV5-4 CASSSGDRGYTEAFF
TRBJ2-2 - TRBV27 CASSLSRTGANTGELFF
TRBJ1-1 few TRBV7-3 CASSFYGVGTEAFF
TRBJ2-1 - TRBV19 CASSPARRNNEQFF
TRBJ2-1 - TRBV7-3 CASSLDGGGNEQFF
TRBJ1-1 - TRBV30 CAWGQDTEAFF
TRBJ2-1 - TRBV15 CATSRDFGGDNEQFF
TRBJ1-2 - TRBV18 CASSPDRGKNGYTF
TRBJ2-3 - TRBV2 CASSDDSDTQYF